Only a few counts were recorded for the clone carrying this T cell receptor beta chain. The CDR3 sequence is 15 residues long. V was trimmed by 1 base and J by 2 bases, leaving 9 bases between them. In germline, CDR1 is SGHDN, CDR2 FVKESK. Authors' methods: Reference gene primer amplification yielded estimated nucleated cell counts. Libraries were prepared by immunoSEQ multiplex PCR; TCRdb keeps only in-frame clonotypes and omits some of them. V, J and clone size were drawn from that table, and D and trimming were deduced from the DNA. The sample contains under 150,000 clones, approximately 81% of which appear only once. These data belong to a study of blood T cell repertoires in COVID-19. The overall study: Spain, Italy and the United States supplied samples that represented acute and convalescent COVID-19.

What was sequenced was peripheral blood. This chain joins TRBV14 and TRBJ1-5; no reliable D call. The clonotype comes from a human donor in a cohort sampled during active COVID-19. The CDR3: CASSQGGMRNQPQHF. The CDR3 DNA sequence: TGTGCCAGCAGCCAAGGCGGGATGCGCAATCAGCCCCAGCATTTT. Drawing the rest from reference TRBV14 and TRBJ1-5, the complete variable domain is EAGVTQFPSHSVIEKGQTVTLRCDPISGHDNLYWYRRVMGKEIKFLLHFVKESKQDESGMPNNRFLAERTGGTYSTLKVQPAELEDSGVYFCASSQGGMRNQPQHFGDGTRLSIL.